The 7 T cell receptor beta chains presented below share a single source sample, sequenced in a study of T-cell reconstitution after alpha-beta-depleted transplantation in children. Unique molecular identifiers tagged the TCRbeta library. MiXCR, applied by TCRdb to the PCR reads, yields one record per CDR3 protein. The sample has approximately 510,000 distinct CDR3 sequences; around 16% are singletons. Sample: PBMCs from the stem cell graft donor, taken from the stem cell graft. These receptors were taken from a human donor who donated a stem cell graft to a child with acute lymphoblastic leukemia.

This clonotype has more than one count but fewer than ten. The genes are TRBV5-1 and TRBJ2-5; possible D gene TRBD2, 5 bases. Germline V gene data show CDR1 as SGHRS and CDR2 as YFSETQ. Trimming removed 3 bases from V and 5 bases from J, with 23 bases in between. The CDR3 length is 17 residues. CDR3 amino acids: CASSWGASGASRETQYF. The CDR3 DNA reads as TGCGCCAGCAGCTGGGGAGCCAGCGGAGCATCCCGGGAGACCCAGTACTTC.

This clonotype came up a few times. This rearrangement joins TRBV4-1 to TRBJ2-1; no definite D call. Germline CDR1 reads MGHRA; CDR2 reads YSYEKL. Trimming shortened V by 1 base and J by 5 bases, and 18 bases separated the two germline ends. The CDR3 contains 17 residues. The CDR3 reads CASSQVGSRTSHNEQFF. For the CDR3, the DNA is TGCGCCAGCAGCCAAGTAGGAAGTCGGACGTCTCACAATGAGCAGTTCTTC.

V usage is TRBV29-1 and J usage is TRBJ1-3; D remains unclear. The germline CDR1 and CDR2 sequences are SQVTM and ANQGSEA. This CDR3 has 14 amino acids. The V and J ends lost 7 bases and 2 bases respectively, with 15 bases between them. Written as DNA, the CDR3 is TGCAGCGCATCCCAATTACTGACTGGAAACACCATATATTTT. Its translation: CSASQLLTGNTIYF.

This clonotype was observed a few times. CDR3 coding DNA: TGTGCCAGCAGTCGACAGGGAGTTTATCAGCCCCAGCATTTT. Its translation is CASSRQGVYQPQHF. V gene TRBV12-3 or TRBV12-4 combines with J gene TRBJ1-5, with TRBD1 matching 7 bases. J lost 5 bases, V lost 5 bases, and 6 bases had no gene match. The CDR3 contains 14 residues.

The genes are TRBV10-3 and TRBJ1-4; D unresolved. This CDR3 contains 14 residues. Germline V gives CDR1 ENHRY, CDR2 SYGVKD. Trimming stripped 0 bases from V and 7 bases from J, with 9 bases between. CDR3 sequence reads: CAISESGRSEKLFF. CDR3 DNA sequence: TGTGCCATCAGTGAGTCAGGGAGGAGTGAAAAACTGTTTTTT.

This clonotype was counted between two and nine times. CDR3 nucleotides: TGCGCCAGCAGCTTGGTTTTGCAGGCTATAGATACGCAGTATTTT. Translated, it gives CASSLVLQAIDTQYF. V gene TRBV5-1 combines with J gene TRBJ2-3; D not resolved. The V gene's germline CDR1 is SGHRS and CDR2 YFSETQ. The ends were cut back, 0 bases at V and 5 bases at J, with 13 bases in the middle. The CDR3 runs to 15 residues.

This clonotype came up a few times. The V call is TRBV7-6, the J call TRBJ2-7; D call uncertain. Between the trimmed V and J ends, which lost 2 bases and 4 bases, there was a span of 15 bases. The CDR3 is 15 amino acids. Per germline, CDR1 SGHVS and CDR2 FNYEAQ. Here the CDR3 DNA reads TGTGCCAGCAGCTTAAGTAGCAGTACGTTTTACGAGCAGTACTTC. This encodes CASSLSSSTFYEQYF.